This entry concerns a single TCR beta chain. This entry belongs to a study of control samples from healthy donors and cancer patients. Trimming left V 0 bases short and J 0 bases short, with 9 bases between. The CDR3 contains 16 residues. CDR1 and CDR2 (germline): SGHAT, FQNNGV. Clones were sequenced by immunoSEQ multiplex PCR, and TCRdb holds only the in-frame ones, with some missing. The sample includes some 200,000 clones, over 90% seen only once; the top ten take about 1.6%. This TCR derives from a man aged 45 to 65 in good health. What was sequenced was blood. The chain couples TRBV11-2 to TRBJ2-1; D is undetermined. CDR3 sequence (DNA): TGTGCCAGCAGCTTAGAGGGGTCCGGCTCCTACAATGAGCAGTTCTTC. Protein product: CASSLEGSGSYNEQFF.